The present T cell receptor (beta chain) was sequenced within a study of cytomegalovirus exposure and HLA in healthy donors. J was trimmed by 3 bases and V by 4 bases; bases with no gene match: 13. Germline values: CDR1 MNHEY, CDR2 SMNVEV (reference sequence). The CDR3 runs to 17 residues. General study findings and limits: CMV serostatus alone was available as immune exposure information. Previous analysis showed most TCR beta V segments were productive about 90% or about 30% of the time.

Comments on this clone: Its antigen remains unknown.

The PCR contained 60 Vbeta and 13 Jbeta primers. Original methodology: Roughly 10 million shared chains were among 65 million to 85 million unique TCR beta chains counted in a later analysis. The assay was immunoSEQ multiplex PCR, and TCRdb's table has in-frame clones only and misses some. The V and J calls and clone size come from that table; D and trimming were worked out from the DNA. Of 120,000 or so clones listed, approximately 75% are singletons. This sequence was found in a man aged 25 to 40 in good health and CMV-seronegative. The source material was PBMCs. This sequence joins TRBV27 and TRBJ2-7, with 9 bases lining up with TRBD2. CDR3 region: CASSYGSGGPNNYEQYF. The CDR3 nucleotides read TGTGCCAGCAGTTATGGTAGCGGGGGCCCCAATAACTACGAGCAGTACTTC.